These 17 T cell receptor beta chains were sequenced from one sample in a study of shared T cell receptors in the human thymus. Profiling relied on immunoSEQ multiplex PCR, and the TCRdb table lists in-frame clones only, not all of them. The sample lists approximately 400,000 clones, around 95% occurring once. Sequencing used thymocytes. The receptor set was obtained from a human donor.

The chain joins TRBV6-1 to TRBJ2-7, with 9 bases aligning to TRBD1. Germline V lookup: CDR1 MNHNS, CDR2 SASEGT. Trimming cost V 2 bases and J 5 bases; bases outside gene matches: 4. The CDR3 loop spans 14 amino acids. The CDR3 here is CASSENRGLNEQYF. The CDR3 DNA sequence: TGTGCCAGCAGTGAAAACAGGGGGCTGAACGAGCAGTACTTC.

The chain recombines TRBV19 with TRBJ1-5, with 9 bases that match TRBD1. After removal of 1 base from V and 7 bases from J, the junction contained 5 bases not matched to a gene. The CDR3 runs 15 residues. The V gene's germline CDR1 is LNHDA and CDR2 SQIVND (reference sequence). CDR3 sequence (DNA): TGTGCCAGTAGTATAGGTGGACAGGGGCAGCAGCCCCAGCATTTT. Translating gives CASSIGGQGQQPQHF.

CDR3 nucleotide sequence: TGTGCCATCAGTGAGTCGATGCAGGGCTATGGCTACACCTTC. This gives the protein CAISESMQGYGYTF. This rearrangement joins TRBV10-3 to TRBJ1-2, with a possible D match to TRBD1 (5 bases). Per the germline V gene, CDR1 is ENHRY and CDR2 is SYGVKD. V lost 0 bases, J lost 4 bases, and 9 bases lay in between. The CDR3 runs to 14 residues.

The rearrangement links TRBV5-1 to TRBJ1-4; TRBD1 matches at 7 bases. The CDR3 spans 15 residues. Unmatched junction bases numbered 6, after V lost 0 bases and J lost 7 bases. The germline V gene has CDR1 SGHRS and CDR2 YFSETQ. The CDR3 region has the DNA TGCGCCAGCAGCTTGGAGACAGGGAGAGGTGAAAAACTGTTTTTT. The encoded protein is CASSLETGRGEKLFF.

The rearrangement joins TRBV19 to TRBJ1-1; unclear D gene. There are 18 residues in the CDR3. V was trimmed by 0 bases and J by 4 bases, leaving 21 bases between them. Germline V gene lookup returns CDR1 LNHDA and CDR2 SQIVND (reference sequence). This CDR3 is CASSIDPESFVRSTEAFF. Written as DNA, the CDR3 is TGTGCCAGTAGTATAGATCCGGAAAGTTTCGTAAGGAGCACTGAAGCTTTCTTT. The full variable domain, its missing parts supplied by reference TRBV19 and TRBJ1-1, is DGGITQSPKYLFRKEGQNVTLSCEQNLNHDAMYWYRQDPGQGLRLIYYSQIVNDFQKGDIAEGYSVSREKKESFPLTVTSAQKNPTAFYLCASSIDPESFVRSTEAFFGQGTRLTVV.

This chain uses TRBV2 with TRBJ2-5, with a weak D call TRBD1 (6 bases). Germline V gene lookup returns CDR1 SNHLY and CDR2 FYNNEI. Trimming pared 10 bases from V and 1 base from J, leaving 16 bases between. The CDR3 spans 14 residues. The CDR3 region has the DNA TGTGCCATCAACAGGGCCCATACCCAAGAGACCCAGTACTTC. Translation gives CAINRAHTQETQYF. The entire variable domain, with the rest obtained from reference TRBV2 and TRBJ2-5, is as follows: EPEVTQTPSHQVTQMGQEVILRCVPISNHLYFYWYRQILGQKVEFLVSFYNNEISEKSEIFDDQFSVERPDGSNFTLKIRSTKLEDSAMYFCAINRAHTQETQYFGPGTRLLVL.

The chain uses TRBV27 and TRBJ2-4, with D perhaps matching TRBD2 (6 bases). Germline V gene sequence: CDR1 MNHEY, CDR2 SMNVEV (reference sequence). Trimming took off 5 bases at V and 0 bases at J, with 11 bases between the two ends. There are 15 residues in the CDR3. This chain's CDR3 is CASSTSILAKNIQYF. In DNA form, the CDR3 reads TGTGCCAGCAGTACTAGCATTTTAGCCAAAAACATTCAGTACTTC.

The gene calls are TRBV2 and TRBJ2-7; 11 nucleotides agree with TRBD1. CDR3 length: 17 residues. The germline V gene has CDR1 SNHLY and CDR2 FYNNEI. V trimming: 1 base; J trimming: 0 bases; junction bases outside the gene matches: 5. The CDR3 nucleotides are TGTGCCAGCAGTGAAGTGGACAGGGGGCAGACCTCCTACGAGCAGTACTTC. This encodes CASSEVDRGQTSYEQYF.

The rearrangement links TRBV28 to TRBJ2-3, with TRBD2 identical over 7 bases. This CDR3 comprises 17 residues. The V gene's germline CDR1 is MDHEN and CDR2 SYDVKM. J gave up 6 bases and V 3 bases, and 15 bases lay outside the gene matches. The CDR3 region is CASSLGGGGKGRDTQYF. CDR3 DNA: TGTGCCAGCAGTTTGGGTGGCGGGGGTAAGGGACGGGATACGCAGTATTTT.

This clone has just one count. The rearrangement links TRBV11-2 to TRBJ1-2; D ambiguous. The germline V and J ends were trimmed by 5 bases and 2 bases, with 18 bases remaining between them. The CDR3 covers 16 residues. The germline V gene encodes CDR1 SGHAT and CDR2 FQNNGV. Written as DNA, the CDR3 is TGTGCCAGCAGCGATTCCGGGCCACGAAGAAACTATGGCTACACCTTC. It is translated as CASSDSGPRRNYGYTF.

The gene calls are TRBV27 and TRBJ2-1; TRBD2 agrees at 9 bases. The CDR3 is 17 amino acids. CDR1 and CDR2 from the germline V gene are MNHEY and SMNVEV (reference sequence). Losses at the gene ends were 7 bases for V and 2 bases for J; bases not matched to a gene: 12. The CDR3 reads CASTPGSGSRPYNEQFF. Here the CDR3 DNA reads TGTGCCAGCACCCCGGGTAGCGGGAGCAGGCCCTACAATGAGCAGTTCTTC.

The genes are TRBV11-2 and TRBJ1-4; D may be TRBD1 (5 bases). V lost 5 bases, J lost 8 bases, and 12 bases lay in between. The CDR3 spans 13 residues. Germline lookup yields CDR1 SGHAT and CDR2 FQNNGV. The CDR3 sequence is CASSHGTAEKLFF. The CDR3 DNA follows: TGTGCCAGCAGCCATGGGACGGCCGAAAAACTGTTTTTT.

V usage is TRBV7-3 and J usage is TRBJ2-5; D uncertain. Germline values: CDR1 SGHTA, CDR2 FQGTGA. Trimming cost V 6 bases and J 5 bases, with 13 bases left between them. CDR3 length: 13 amino acids. The CDR3 DNA reads TGTGCCAGCAGTGGGCCTCGACGGGAGACCCAGTACTTC. Translation gives CASSGPRRETQYF.

This chain joins TRBV18 and TRBJ2-3; the D gene could be TRBD1 or TRBD2 (5 bases each). This CDR3 has 17 amino acids. V was shortened by 1 base and J by 1 base, with 15 bases between the two germline ends. Germline CDR1 is KGHSH and CDR2 is LQKENI. The CDR3 bases are TGTGCCAGCTCACCACGAGGGGCGGGCGCCCGCACAGATACGCAGTATTTT. Protein sequence: CASSPRGAGARTDTQYF.

The V and J genes are TRBV14 and TRBJ2-3, with TRBD2 matching over 8 bases. Germline V gene data show CDR1 as SGHDN and CDR2 as FVKESK. J lost 2 bases, V lost 2 bases, and 9 bases had no gene match. The CDR3 runs 17 residues. The CDR3 spells CASSQHGLADTTDTQYF. The CDR3 DNA reads as TGTGCCAGCAGCCAACATGGACTAGCAGACACCACAGATACGCAGTATTTT. The variable domain in full, completed from reference TRBV14 and TRBJ2-3, reads EAGVTQFPSHSVIEKGQTVTLRCDPISGHDNLYWYRRVMGKEIKFLLHFVKESKQDESGMPNNRFLAERTGGTYSTLKVQPAELEDSGVYFCASSQHGLADTTDTQYFGPGTRLTVL.

V is TRBV11-2 and J is TRBJ2-7; D may correspond to TRBD1 or TRBD2 (6 bases each). Trimming shortened V by 5 bases and J by 3 bases, and 14 bases separated the two germline ends. Germline assignment: CDR1 SGHAT and CDR2 FQNNGV. This CDR3 is 14 amino acids long. The CDR3 coding sequence is TGTGCCAGCAGCGCGGAGGGACACAACTACGAGCAGTACTTC. Amino acid sequence: CASSAEGHNYEQYF.

The rearrangement links TRBV9 to TRBJ2-1, with 7 bases identical to TRBD1. In germline, CDR1 is SGDLS, CDR2 YYNGEE. After removal of 2 bases from V and 2 bases from J, the junction contained 16 bases not matched to a gene. CDR3 length equals 19 residues. The CDR3 nucleotides read TGTGCCAGCAGCGTCGTGCATTGGGGAGTTGGGACAGCCTACAATGAGCAGTTCTTC. Its protein product is CASSVVHWGVGTAYNEQFF.